The rows below give T cell receptor beta chains drawn from one sample of a study of identical twins. One entry per CDR3 protein results from TCRdb running MiXCR on the 5' RACE reads. The sample has 450,000 or so distinct CDR3 sequences; around 24% are singletons. The same data also contributed to another study, on T cells expressing NK-cell markers.

The sequenced sample consisted of CD4+ T cells sorted from blood. These TCRs come from a woman younger than 35 in good health. CDR3s include the opening cysteine and the closing phenylalanine or tryptophan.

V	J	CDR3
TRBV10-3	TRBJ2-2	CAITPGPSTGELFF
TRBV5-1	TRBJ2-1	CASGTSGSVDEQFF
TRBV11-2	TRBJ2-1	CASTIGGYNEQFF
TRBV7-9	TRBJ2-1	CASSPSRWGYNEQFF
TRBV7-9	TRBJ2-7	CAAGLASEQYF
TRBV6-2/TRBV6-3	TRBJ2-7	CASTQTVYEQYF
TRBV20-1	TRBJ2-1	CSATGTSRTREQFF
TRBV29-1	TRBJ2-2	CSGSVAGVGELFF
TRBV2	TRBJ2-1	CASSEGGNEQFF
TRBV28	TRBJ2-1	CASSLWSNRGNEQFF
TRBV5-1	TRBJ2-3	CASSHGQSPHTDTQYF
TRBV6-5	TRBJ2-1	CASSYVGLAGGYNEQFF
TRBV5-6	TRBJ1-3	CASSFLTHSGNTIYF
TRBV7-9	TRBJ2-3	CASSFGGQKDTQYF
TRBV5-1	TRBJ2-7	CASSKAQQGYEQYF
TRBV20-1	TRBJ1-5	CSASTAHNQPQHF
TRBV5-1	TRBJ2-3	CASSPEVRYTDTQYF
TRBV12-3/TRBV12-4	TRBJ2-5	CASSRGPVGETQYF
TRBV5-1	TRBJ2-7	CASGSGPEQYF
TRBV5-4	TRBJ2-3	CASSLGGQRDTQYF
TRBV7-9	TRBJ1-5	CASSTLTEPQHF
TRBV4-3	TRBJ2-1	CASSQQGGTEKFF
TRBV3-1	TRBJ1-2	CASSHNTVPAGYTF
TRBV28	TRBJ1-2	CASSSPGRNYGYTF
TRBV20-1	TRBJ2-5	CSAPSGYQETQYF
TRBV9	TRBJ2-7	CASSVGPGWLYEQYF
TRBV7-3	TRBJ2-1	CASSLYGIGTRGLNEQFF
TRBV12-3/TRBV12-4	TRBJ1-6	CASSFRDNSPLHF
TRBV12-3/TRBV12-4	TRBJ1-3	CASSLALGYSGNTIYF
TRBV5-4	TRBJ2-1	CASSRGPSGYNEQFF
TRBV11-2	TRBJ2-1	CASSLTTGGPGSEQFF
TRBV5-1	TRBJ2-1	CASRRGLARADEQFF
TRBV12-3/TRBV12-4	TRBJ2-1	CASSLGWSRTEQFF
TRBV2	TRBJ2-2	CASGLQGTGELFF
TRBV11-2	TRBJ2-1	CASSAGSGGYSYNEQFF
TRBV5-1	TRBJ2-5	CASSPAGTETQYF
TRBV24-1	TRBJ2-2	CATKGDSGELFF
TRBV5-1	TRBJ2-2	CASSLELRWNTGELFF
TRBV28	TRBJ2-4	CASSTGNQNIQYF
TRBV18	TRBJ1-1	CASTRTGSSVTEAFF
TRBV6-5	TRBJ2-7	CASSYGGKQYF
TRBV19	TRBJ1-2	CASTDESIGHYGYTF
TRBV29-1	TRBJ2-5	CSVESGEETQYF
TRBV9	TRBJ2-3	CASALSTDTQYF
TRBV2	TRBJ1-1	CASSTGHLTEAFF
TRBV12-3/TRBV12-4	TRBJ2-7	CASGTGPYF
TRBV5-1	TRBJ2-5	CASSSSYQETQYF
TRBV5-1	TRBJ2-1	CASSLVSGATNEQFF
TRBV25-1	TRBJ2-5	CASSSAGPKETQYF
TRBV10-3	TRBJ2-4	CATSPGGSKNIQYF
TRBV7-9	TRBJ2-7	CASSSGLAHEQYF
TRBV5-1	TRBJ2-1	CASSLESAQFF
TRBV6-1	TRBJ1-1	CASLAGGNTEAFF
TRBV9	TRBJ2-1	CASSVGNYNEQFF
TRBV5-1	TRBJ2-1	CASSLVVVAGPSYNEQFF
TRBV5-1	TRBJ2-1	CASSLGLAGAQLNEQFF
TRBV12-3/TRBV12-4	TRBJ2-3	CASDYLSTDTQYF
TRBV9	TRBJ2-3	CASSVRGGKNTDTQYF
TRBV29-1	TRBJ2-4	CSANAGPLAKNIQYF
TRBV4-3	TRBJ1-1	CASSQEKETGKTFF